Below are 21 T cell receptor beta chains sequenced from a single sample in a study of OX40 agonist ivuxolimab in advanced cancers. TCRdb's table, derived via immunoSEQ multiplex PCR, lists solely in-frame clones and lacks some. This sample yields over 60,000 clones, of which roughly 85% are seen a single time; approximately 3.7% belongs to the top ten. Material: CD4+ or CD8+ T cells sorted from blood, obtained in a trial of the OX40 agonist ivuxolimab. The receptors derive from an adult with an advanced solid tumor such as melanoma, head and neck, liver or kidney cancer.

This chain links TRBV2 with TRBJ2-6, with a possible D match to TRBD1 (6 bases). CDR3 length: 16 amino acids. V was trimmed by 4 bases and J by 0 bases, leaving 10 bases between them. Per germline, CDR1 SNHLY and CDR2 FYNNEI. CDR3 sequence reads: CASSGQGRSGANVLTF. As DNA, the CDR3 is TGTGCCAGCAGTGGCCAGGGGCGCTCTGGGGCCAACGTCCTGACTTTC.

The chain employs TRBV6-5 and TRBJ2-7; D uncertain. The CDR3 totals 13 residues. Germline-derived CDR1 and CDR2 are MNHEY and SVGAGI. V was clipped by 0 bases and J by 4 bases, with 7 bases between them. The CDR3 loop reads CASSYSAQYEQYF. Here the CDR3 DNA reads TGTGCCAGCAGTTACTCGGCGCAATACGAGCAGTACTTC.

The J gene is TRBJ1-2, the V gene TRBV28; TRBD1 aligns across 7 bases. Germline values: CDR1 MDHEN, CDR2 SYDVKM. The ends lost 3 bases at V and 5 bases at J; junction bases unmatched: 15. This CDR3 contains 17 residues. CDR3 bases: TGTGCCAGCAGTTTCCTCCTTAGACAGGGAAAAGATTATGGCTACACCTTC. Translation gives CASSFLLRQGKDYGYTF.

The rearrangement joins TRBV6-5 to TRBJ2-7; no reliable D call. The CDR3 contains 11 residues. Germline loops: CDR1 MNHEY, CDR2 SVGAGI. With 5 bases removed from V and 6 bases from J, the gap between germline ends came to 8 bases. CDR3 DNA sequence: TGTGCCAGCAGTGAATGGAGCGAGCAGTACTTC. Protein sequence: CASSEWSEQYF.

V and J are TRBV2 and TRBJ1-2; no clear D gene. This CDR3 region has 16 residues. Germline V gene sequence: CDR1 SNHLY, CDR2 FYNNEI. Trimming took off 6 bases at V and 8 bases at J, with 25 bases between the two ends. In DNA form, the CDR3 reads TGTGCCAGCAGGAAGAAGACCGAAGTGTTGCCATTGGGCTACACCTTC. It encodes CASRKKTEVLPLGYTF.

This chain joins TRBV9 and TRBJ2-7; D is possibly TRBD1 (7 bases). Trimming took 0 bases from V and 7 from J, leaving 11 bases between them. CDR1 is SGDLS, CDR2 YYNGEE, per germline. The CDR3 is 13 residues long. CDR3 sequence reads: CASSVVQGREQYF. Here the CDR3 DNA reads TGTGCCAGCAGCGTAGTACAGGGGAGGGAGCAGTACTTC.

The chain has TRBV4-3 and TRBJ2-2; the D gene is possibly TRBD1 (5 bases). CDR1 is LGHNA and CDR2 is YSLEER in the germline V gene. The CDR3 has 20 amino acids. V was clipped by 6 bases and J by 0 bases, with 26 bases between them. This CDR3 is CASRRFATNAGFANTGELFF. As DNA, the CDR3 is TGCGCCAGCAGACGATTTGCCACGAATGCAGGGTTCGCGAACACCGGGGAGCTGTTTTTT.

The chain couples TRBV6-5 to TRBJ1-2; perhaps TRBD1 as D (6 bases). Between the trimmed V and J ends, which lost 6 bases and 6 bases, there was a span of 8 bases. Germline assignment: CDR1 MNHEY and CDR2 SVGAGI. This CDR3 has 11 residues. The CDR3, as DNA: TGTGCCAGCAGACAGGGAGATGGCTACACCTTC. As protein: CASRQGDGYTF.

The chain links TRBV20-1 to TRBJ2-5; D call uncertain. The DNA end lines up better with TRBJ2-7; the J call may be wrong. Germline CDR1 is DFQATT and CDR2 is SNEGSKA (reference sequence). CDR3 size: 10 residues. Written as DNA, the CDR3 is TGCAGTGCTGTGGACTACGAGCAGTACTTC. Its translation: CSAVDYEQYF.

The sample holds one count of this clone. The CDR3 bases are TGTGCCAGCAGTGACTACAGGGGAAATGAGCAGTTCTTC. This translates into CASSDYRGNEQFF. The V and J genes are TRBV6-4 and TRBJ2-1, with TRBD1 matching over 7 bases. CDR1 is MRHNA and CDR2 is SNTAGT in the germline V gene. Unmatched junction bases numbered 1, after V lost 1 base and J lost 7 bases. CDR3 length equals 13 residues.

The gene calls are TRBV5-6 and TRBJ1-2, with D maybe TRBD1 (5 bases). Germline V gene sequence: CDR1 SGHDT, CDR2 YYEEEE. V dropped 4 bases and J dropped 7 bases, with 14 bases sitting between them. This CDR3 is built from 13 residues. The CDR3 bases are TGTGCCAGCAGCCCAAGACAGTACGGTGGCTACACCTTC. Amino acids: CASSPRQYGGYTF.

V is TRBV6-5 and J is TRBJ2-1; 10 bases fit TRBD1. From germline, CDR1 is MNHEY and CDR2 SVGAGI. The V segment lost 7 bases and the J segment 8 bases; nucleotides outside the gene matches: 2. The CDR3 extends over 12 amino acids. Written as DNA, the CDR3 is TGTGCCAGCACAGGACAGGGGGATGAGCAGTTCTTC. Translating gives CASTGQGDEQFF.

V is TRBV7-2 and J is TRBJ1-2, with 7 bases lining up with TRBD1. The CDR3 extends over 15 amino acids. The ends lost 1 base at V and 7 bases at J; junction bases unmatched: 9. Germline V gives CDR1 SGHTA, CDR2 FQGNSA. The CDR3 region has the DNA TGTGCCAGCAGCTTAGTGGAGGGCAGGGGGGGTGGCTACACCTTC. The encoded protein is CASSLVEGRGGGYTF.

This clone was observed a handful of times. The genes are TRBV5-1 and TRBJ2-1; no clear D. This CDR3 region has 11 residues. Trimming took 4 bases from V and 4 from J, leaving 3 bases between them. Germline V CDR1 and CDR2: SGHRS, YFSETQ. Here the CDR3 DNA reads TGCGCCAGCAGCGAATACAATGAGCAGTTCTTC. This gives the protein CASSEYNEQFF.

The chain uses TRBV4-1 and TRBJ2-7; D gene unclear. In germline, CDR1 is MGHRA, CDR2 YSYEKL. The CDR3 extends over 16 amino acids. With 2 bases removed from V and 0 bases from J, the gap between germline ends came to 14 bases. The CDR3 here is CASSQFDRPSSYEQYF. CDR3 sequence (DNA): TGCGCCAGCAGCCAATTCGACCGACCCTCCTCCTACGAGCAGTACTTC.

The chain is built from TRBV30 and TRBJ2-1; a possible D gene is TRBD1 (6 bases). Per the germline V gene, CDR1 is GTSNPN and CDR2 is SVGIG (reference sequence). The V and J ends lost 8 bases and 0 bases respectively, with 14 bases between them. This CDR3 is built from 14 residues. In DNA, the CDR3 is TGTGCCCTCAACAGGGTCGGCTCCTACAATGAGCAGTTCTTC. It encodes CALNRVGSYNEQFF.

V gene TRBV18 combines with J gene TRBJ1-1, with TRBD1 as a possible D gene (5 bases). V lost 6 bases to trimming and J lost 1 base, with 12 bases between them. The CDR3 runs 14 residues. Per the germline V gene, CDR1 is KGHSH and CDR2 is LQKENI. The CDR3 sequence is CASSFGGGNTEAFF. The DNA for the CDR3 is TGTGCCAGCTCGTTCGGGGGGGGGAACACTGAAGCTTTCTTT.

J is TRBJ2-3 and V is TRBV2, with 7 positions matching TRBD2. The CDR3 consists of 14 residues. The junction had 8 bases not matched to a gene; V was cut back by 7 bases and J by 4 bases. Per germline, CDR1 SNHLY and CDR2 FYNNEI. CDR3 loop: CASNRRGRSDTQYF. The CDR3 DNA is TGTGCCAGCAATCGGCGGGGGAGGTCAGATACGCAGTATTTT.

This clone was detected a few times. The DNA of the CDR3 is TGCGCCAGCAGCTTGGGTGGAGATACGCAGTATTTT. As protein: CASSLGGDTQYF. The J gene is TRBJ2-3, the V gene TRBV5-1; D gene uncertain. This CDR3 region has 12 residues. Germline V gene lookup returns CDR1 SGHRS and CDR2 YFSETQ. The V end was cut by 0 bases, the J end by 5 bases, with 4 bases between.

This clone has a single count. The CDR3 sequence: CASSLTGRDEKLFF. In DNA form, the CDR3 reads TGTGCCAGCAGCTTGACAGGGAGGGATGAAAAACTGTTTTTT. The chain joins TRBV5-5 to TRBJ1-4; TRBD1 is a possible D gene (6 bases). V was pared by 1 base and J by 6 bases, with 10 bases between. Germline V CDR1 and CDR2: SGHKS, YYEKEE (reference sequence). The CDR3 length is 14 residues.

This clone has only a few counts. This rearrangement joins TRBV9 to TRBJ2-3; D unclear. V lost 3 bases to trimming and J lost 0 bases, with 8 bases between them. CDR1 and CDR2 (germline): SGDLS, YYNGEE. The CDR3 consists of 14 residues. The CDR3 sequence: CASSGPQSTDTQYF. CDR3 DNA sequence: TGTGCCAGCAGCGGACCACAGAGCACAGATACGCAGTATTTT.